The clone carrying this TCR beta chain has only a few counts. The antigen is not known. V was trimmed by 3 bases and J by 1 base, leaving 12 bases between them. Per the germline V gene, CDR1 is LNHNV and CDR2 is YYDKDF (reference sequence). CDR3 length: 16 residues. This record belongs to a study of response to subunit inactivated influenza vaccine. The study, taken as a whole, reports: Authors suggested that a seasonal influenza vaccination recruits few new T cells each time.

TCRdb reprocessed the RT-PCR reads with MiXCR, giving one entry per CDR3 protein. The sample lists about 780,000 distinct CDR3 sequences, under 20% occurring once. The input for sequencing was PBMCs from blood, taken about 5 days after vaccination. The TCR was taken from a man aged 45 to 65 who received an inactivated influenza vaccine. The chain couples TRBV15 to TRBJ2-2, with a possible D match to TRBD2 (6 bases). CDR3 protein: CATSSRDLRNTGELFF. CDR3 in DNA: TGTGCCACCAGCAGCCGGGACTTAAGGAACACCGGGGAGCTGTTTTTT.